The source of this T cell receptor beta chain is a study of blood T cell repertoires in COVID-19. Study details: Some COVID-19 samples were acute and others convalescent; all came from the United States, Italy and Spain.

Method: immunoSEQ multiplex PCR; TCRdb's copy keeps in-frame clones and lacks some. The sample holds around 260,000 clones, around 90% seen once. Researchers sorted participants into cohorts using their self-reported clinical history. Only one count was recorded for this clone. V lost 7 bases, J lost 13 bases, and 16 bases stayed unmatched. The germline CDR1 and CDR2 sequences are MNHEY and SMNVEV (reference sequence). This CDR3 region has 14 residues. The genes are TRBV27 and TRBJ2-1; TRBD2 aligns across 7 bases. The sample consisted of PBMCs or T cells enriched from blood (not recorded which). This sequence originates from a woman aged 25 to 45 who had recovered from COVID-19. In DNA, the CDR3 is TGTGCCAGCAAGCCCCGGGTGTCCACTAGCGTTCAGTTCTTC. It translates to CASKPRVSTSVQFF.